This is a list of T cell receptor beta chains from one sample in a study of blood T cell repertoires in COVID-19. Measured with immunoSEQ multiplex PCR; TCRdb has only the in-frame clones, and not every one. The sample shows around 130,000 clones, more than 70% of them seen only once. The sample was peripheral blood. The receptor set was obtained from a woman between 55 and 75 years old with acute or convalescent COVID-19. The CDR3 runs from the conserved cysteine through the conserved F or W. D genes are given only for firm matches. Clone size is shown for a subset of rows, as once, few, many or a class of expanded clone.

cdr3_aa: CASSVGRREHNEQFF; cdr3_nt: TGTGCCAGCAGCGTAGGTAGGCGGGAGCACAATGAGCAGTTCTTC; d_call: TRBD2; j_call: TRBJ2-1; v_call: TRBV9; clone_size: few
cdr3_aa: CASSLVQGSGEQYF; cdr3_nt: TGTGCCAGCAGTTTGGTTCAGGGTAGTGGTGAGCAGTACTTC; d_call: NA; j_call: TRBJ2-7; v_call: TRBV28; clone_size: NA
cdr3_aa: CASSFSSDTQYF; cdr3_nt: TGTGCCAGCAGTTTTTCTTCAGATACGCAGTATTTT; d_call: NA; j_call: TRBJ2-3; v_call: TRBV12-3/TRBV12-4; clone_size: NA
cdr3_aa: CASSLDPGSGGNTEAFF; cdr3_nt: TGCGCCAGCAGCTTGGATCCGGGATCTGGAGGGAACACTGAAGCTTTCTTT; d_call: NA; j_call: TRBJ1-1; v_call: TRBV5-1; clone_size: once
cdr3_aa: CAISEPQGRAFF; cdr3_nt: TGTGCCATCAGTGAGCCTCAGGGAAGAGCTTTCTTT; d_call: NA; j_call: TRBJ1-1; v_call: TRBV10-3; clone_size: once
cdr3_aa: CASSITGGSYNEQFF; cdr3_nt: TGTGCCAGCAGTATCACAGGGGGGTCCTACAATGAGCAGTTCTTC; d_call: TRBD1; j_call: TRBJ2-1; v_call: TRBV27; clone_size: NA
cdr3_aa: CASSNGHLGGEQFF; cdr3_nt: TGTGCCAGCAGCAACGGGCACCTAGGGGGTGAGCAGTTCTTC; d_call: NA; j_call: TRBJ2-1; v_call: TRBV7-3; clone_size: NA
cdr3_aa: CASSLSSGDIQYF; cdr3_nt: TGCGCCAGCAGCTTGTCAAGTGGAGACATTCAGTACTTC; d_call: NA; j_call: TRBJ2-4; v_call: TRBV5-1; clone_size: NA
cdr3_aa: CSAGAGTGYTF; cdr3_nt: TGCAGTGCCGGGGCAGGGACAGGCTACACCTTC; d_call: NA; j_call: TRBJ1-2; v_call: TRBV20-1; clone_size: NA
cdr3_aa: CASSPAGVGETQYF; cdr3_nt: TGTGCCAGCAGCCCAGCGGGAGTCGGGGAGACCCAGTACTTC; d_call: TRBD2; j_call: TRBJ2-5; v_call: TRBV5-4; clone_size: NA
cdr3_aa: CASSRQENPLHF; cdr3_nt: TGTGCCAGTAGTCGACAGGAGAATCCCCTCCACTTT; d_call: NA; j_call: TRBJ1-6; v_call: TRBV19; clone_size: NA
cdr3_aa: CASSSRGRVSYEQYF; cdr3_nt: TGTGCCAGTAGTTCCCGAGGGAGAGTATCCTACGAGCAGTACTTC; d_call: NA; j_call: TRBJ2-7; v_call: TRBV19; clone_size: NA
cdr3_aa: CASSSTASYYGYTF; cdr3_nt: TGTGCCAGCAGCTCTACAGCCTCGTACTATGGCTACACCTTC; d_call: NA; j_call: TRBJ1-2; v_call: TRBV7-2; clone_size: NA
cdr3_aa: CASTRLGGGTDTQYF; cdr3_nt: TGTGCCAGCACCCGGCTGGGGGGAGGGACAGATACGCAGTATTTT; d_call: TRBD2; j_call: TRBJ2-3; v_call: TRBV5-6; clone_size: NA
cdr3_aa: CASKEGSSYNEQFF; cdr3_nt: TGTGCCAGCAAAGAGGGTAGCTCCTACAATGAGCAGTTCTTC; d_call: NA; j_call: TRBJ2-1; v_call: TRBV5-8; clone_size: NA